The sequence of this TCR beta chain was determined in a study of cytotoxic CD8 clonotypes in ibrutinib-treated CLL. As for the study in general: Response sampling came at median approximately a year of treatment, ranging roughly 6 to 36 months.

CDR3 length: 16 residues. Germline V gene lookup returns CDR1 SGHRS and CDR2 YFSETQ. Trimming stripped 0 bases from V and 5 bases from J, with 18 bases between. Measured with immunoSEQ multiplex PCR; TCRdb has only the in-frame clones, and not every one. The repertoire includes approximately 200,000 clones, over 55% of them detected once, and about an eighth sits in the top ten. Material: PBMCs, obtained after 24 months of ibrutinib treatment. This chain links TRBV5-1 with TRBJ2-7; D is uncertain. This receptor was obtained from a human donor with chronic lymphocytic leukemia. This CDR3 reads CASSLGPYSIVNEQYF. The CDR3 coding sequence is TGCGCCAGCAGCTTGGGCCCCTATAGTATAGTAAACGAGCAGTACTTC.